This TCR beta chain is from a study of naive and memory T cell subsets. Study-level findings and limits: Especially in CD8 cells, naive repertoires contained a few larger clonotypes, possibly CD45RA-re-expressing memory cells. In naive cells, over 95% of TCR sequences were seen only once. Gini index rose across naive, CM, EM and EMRA in CD4 and CD8.

This clonotype was seen a handful of times. Its antigen remains unknown. Both TRBC1 and TRBC2 were covered by a beta constant-region primer of two equimolar oligonucleotides. The ligated cDNA underwent four PCR rounds using SP2 and nested alpha and beta constant-region primers. MiXCR, applied by TCRdb to the UMI-ligation and nested PCR reads, yields one record per CDR3 protein. The sample contains 150,000 or so distinct CDR3 sequences, over 20% of which appear only once. This CDR3 is built from 13 residues. Germline loops: CDR1 DFQATT, CDR2 SNEGSKA (reference sequence). Trimming removed 6 bases from V and 6 bases from J, with 14 bases in between.

The sequencing sample was made of naive CD4+ T cells from blood. The V and J genes are TRBV20-1 and TRBJ2-2, with D possibly matching TRBD1 (5 bases). This clonotype originated in a human donor in good health. The CDR3 region is CSAQGRVAGELFF. The CDR3 coding sequence is TGCAGTGCGCAGGGCCGGGTTGCCGGGGAGCTGTTTTTT.